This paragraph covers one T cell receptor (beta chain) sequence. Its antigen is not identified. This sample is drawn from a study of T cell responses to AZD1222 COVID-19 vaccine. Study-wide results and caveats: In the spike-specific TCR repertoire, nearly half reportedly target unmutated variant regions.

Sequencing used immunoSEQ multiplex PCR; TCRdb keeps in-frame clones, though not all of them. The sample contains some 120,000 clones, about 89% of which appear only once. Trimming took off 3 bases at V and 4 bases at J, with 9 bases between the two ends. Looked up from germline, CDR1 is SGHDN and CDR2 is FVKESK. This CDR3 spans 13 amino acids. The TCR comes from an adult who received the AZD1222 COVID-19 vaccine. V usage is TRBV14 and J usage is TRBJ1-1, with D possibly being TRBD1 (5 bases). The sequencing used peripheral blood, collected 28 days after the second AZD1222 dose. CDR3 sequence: CASSQNRLTEAFF. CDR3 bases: TGTGCCAGCAGCCAGAACAGGCTCACTGAAGCTTTCTTT.